Listed below are T cell receptor beta chains from one sample, sequenced in a study of shared clonotypes between healthy human individuals. Only in-frame clones appear in the TCRdb table, and some are missing; sequencing was by immunoSEQ multiplex PCR. The sample has about 2 million clones, just under 95% seen once. The sequenced sample was naive CD8+ T cells sorted from blood. The receptor set was obtained from a man aged 18 to 35 in good health. Each CDR3 is given with its conserved first and last residue. Fields, in order: clone size, J gene, D gene, V gene, CDR3 protein. A D gene is named only where the DNA matches it firmly. Clone size is stated in some rows and not others, as once, few, many or a class when expanded.

size: .
J: TRBJ2-6
D: .
V: TRBV13
CDR3: CASSSSGANVLTF

size: .
J: TRBJ2-1
D: TRBD2
V: TRBV2
CDR3: CASSEPGWREGRNEQFF

size: .
J: TRBJ2-3
D: .
V: TRBV9
CDR3: CASSVANTGFGTDTQYF

size: .
J: TRBJ2-2
D: .
V: TRBV9
CDR3: CASSPRYSGELFF

size: .
J: TRBJ2-1
D: TRBD1
V: TRBV7-9
CDR3: CASSSDREGLYNEQFF

size: once
J: TRBJ2-7
D: TRBD1
V: TRBV27
CDR3: CASRSRDRDYEQYF

size: .
J: TRBJ2-7
D: TRBD1
V: TRBV29-1
CDR3: CSVETRDRGHSYEQYF

size: .
J: TRBJ2-7
D: .
V: TRBV25-1
CDR3: CASATLGEQYF

size: .
J: TRBJ2-7
D: TRBD2
V: TRBV30
CDR3: CAWSDERGPVGF

size: .
J: TRBJ2-2
D: .
V: TRBV2
CDR3: CASSEASTGELFF

size: .
J: TRBJ2-3
D: .
V: TRBV4-1
CDR3: CASSQDPEGITDTQYF

size: .
J: TRBJ2-7
D: .
V: TRBV4-3
CDR3: CASSQETRLDYEQYF

size: .
J: TRBJ1-1
D: .
V: TRBV27
CDR3: CASSPLGGNLLSAFF

size: .
J: TRBJ2-7
D: .
V: TRBV5-6
CDR3: CASSPTYSYEQYF

size: .
J: TRBJ2-6
D: .
V: TRBV30
CDR3: CAWSAFTGANVLTF

size: .
J: TRBJ2-7
D: TRBD1
V: TRBV30
CDR3: CAWSGGTGWDEQYF

size: .
J: TRBJ2-3
D: .
V: TRBV5-1
CDR3: CASSLWGDSDTQYF

size: .
J: TRBJ1-2
D: TRBD1
V: TRBV4-3
CDR3: CASSQGQVQGFSGYTF

size: .
J: TRBJ1-1
D: .
V: TRBV29-1
CDR3: CSVLGARAEAFF

size: .
J: TRBJ2-2
D: TRBD2
V: TRBV27
CDR3: CASSSFRTSENTGELFF

size: .
J: TRBJ2-2
D: .
V: TRBV6-5
CDR3: CASSYVAVGLTGELFF

size: .
J: TRBJ1-2
D: TRBD1
V: TRBV28
CDR3: CASSPDRVGMGF

size: .
J: TRBJ1-2
D: .
V: TRBV27
CDR3: CASSVEKNYGYTF

size: .
J: TRBJ2-5
D: .
V: TRBV13
CDR3: CASSFFGAQDQETQYF

size: .
J: TRBJ2-7
D: .
V: TRBV7-9
CDR3: CASSDQGRIGGEQYF

size: .
J: TRBJ2-3
D: .
V: TRBV20-1
CDR3: CSAFEVDTQYF

size: .
J: TRBJ1-3
D: .
V: TRBV13
CDR3: CASSSTGLGGNTIYF

size: .
J: TRBJ1-6
D: .
V: TRBV7-3
CDR3: CASSLDGSYNSPLHF

size: once
J: TRBJ2-2
D: .
V: TRBV7-9
CDR3: CASSLVSGLSGELFF

size: .
J: TRBJ1-6
D: .
V: TRBV2
CDR3: CASSPGGWNSPLHF

size: .
J: TRBJ2-3
D: TRBD1
V: TRBV11-2
CDR3: CASSPLTGGGDTQYF

size: .
J: TRBJ2-1
D: TRBD2
V: TRBV5-1
CDR3: CASSPSGGASYNEQFF

size: .
J: TRBJ2-3
D: .
V: TRBV7-9
CDR3: CASSLAGGTDTQYF

size: .
J: TRBJ2-2
D: .
V: TRBV4-1
CDR3: CASSQGPNTGELFF

size: .
J: TRBJ1-2
D: TRBD1
V: TRBV28
CDR3: CASSLYEGANYGYTF

size: .
J: TRBJ2-1
D: TRBD2
V: TRBV6-5
CDR3: CASSYTLAEGYNEQFF

size: .
J: .
D: .
V: TRBV7-2
CDR3: CASSSRRSSYEQYF

size: .
J: TRBJ2-7
D: .
V: TRBV9
CDR3: CASSVVDRDYEQYF

size: .
J: TRBJ2-7
D: .
V: TRBV18
CDR3: CASLGPGGYEQYF

size: .
J: TRBJ2-7
D: .
V: TRBV5-1
CDR3: CASSLSPSYEQYF

size: .
J: TRBJ2-2
D: .
V: TRBV5-4
CDR3: CASSPNIGQTTGELFF

size: .
J: TRBJ2-7
D: TRBD1
V: TRBV7-6
CDR3: CASSLGWQGASYEQYF

size: .
J: TRBJ2-7
D: TRBD1
V: TRBV6-1
CDR3: CASSEVHRGIYEQYF

size: .
J: TRBJ1-3
D: TRBD1
V: TRBV6-5
CDR3: CASSYGTGSGNTIYF

size: .
J: TRBJ1-1
D: TRBD1
V: TRBV12-5
CDR3: CASGFFRRQGKTEAFF

size: .
J: TRBJ1-2
D: .
V: TRBV6-1
CDR3: CASSGGQGYGYTF

size: .
J: TRBJ1-2
D: .
V: TRBV27
CDR3: CASSLGQGMNYGYTF

size: .
J: TRBJ2-5
D: .
V: TRBV27
CDR3: CASSLGAAGTQYF

size: .
J: TRBJ2-2
D: TRBD2
V: TRBV6-5
CDR3: CACKDLAGASGELFF

size: .
J: TRBJ1-1
D: .
V: TRBV30
CDR3: CAWSVRGWGSEAFF

size: .
J: TRBJ2-6
D: .
V: TRBV30
CDR3: CAWSARGLSSGANVLTF

size: few
J: TRBJ1-1
D: .
V: TRBV30
CDR3: CAWSPGGGRRAFF

size: .
J: TRBJ2-7
D: TRBD1
V: TRBV6-5
CDR3: CASAWGQGVNEQYF

size: once
J: TRBJ2-1
D: .
V: TRBV6-6
CDR3: CASSMSETPYNEQFF